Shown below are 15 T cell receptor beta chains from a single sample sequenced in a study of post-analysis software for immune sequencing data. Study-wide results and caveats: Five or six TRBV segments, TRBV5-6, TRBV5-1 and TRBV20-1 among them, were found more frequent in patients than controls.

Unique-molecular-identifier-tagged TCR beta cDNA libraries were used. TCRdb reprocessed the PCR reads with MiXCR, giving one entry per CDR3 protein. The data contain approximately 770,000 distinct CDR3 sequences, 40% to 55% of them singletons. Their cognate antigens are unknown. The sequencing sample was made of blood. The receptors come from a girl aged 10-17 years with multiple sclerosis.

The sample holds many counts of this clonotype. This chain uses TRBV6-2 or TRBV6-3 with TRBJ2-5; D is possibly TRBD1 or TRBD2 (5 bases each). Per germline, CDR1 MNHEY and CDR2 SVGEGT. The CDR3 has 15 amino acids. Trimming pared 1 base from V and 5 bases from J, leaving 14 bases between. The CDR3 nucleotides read TGTGCCAGCAGTTACTTGTTCGGGGCGCAGGAGACCCAGTACTTC. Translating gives CASSYLFGAQETQYF.

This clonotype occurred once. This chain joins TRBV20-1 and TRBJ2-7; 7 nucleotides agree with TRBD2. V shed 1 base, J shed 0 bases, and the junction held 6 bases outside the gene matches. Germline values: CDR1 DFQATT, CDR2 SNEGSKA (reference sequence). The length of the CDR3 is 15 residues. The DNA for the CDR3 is TGCAGTGCTAGAGGGGGAGGGGATAACTCCTACGAGCAGTACTTC. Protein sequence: CSARGGGDNSYEQYF.

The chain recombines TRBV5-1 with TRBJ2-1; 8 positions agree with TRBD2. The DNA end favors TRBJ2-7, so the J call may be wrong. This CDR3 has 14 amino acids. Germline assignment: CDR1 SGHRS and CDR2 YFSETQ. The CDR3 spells CASSLATSGNEQYF. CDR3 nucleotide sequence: TGCGCCAGCAGCTTGGCCACTAGCGGTAATGAGCAGTACTTC.

This chain's CDR3 is CSVYRVYNEQFF. DNA of the CDR3: TGCAGCGTATACAGGGTTTACAATGAGCAGTTCTTC. This sequence joins TRBV29-1 and TRBJ2-1, with a tentative D call TRBD1 (6 bases). There are 12 residues in the CDR3. CDR1 and CDR2 from the germline V gene are SQVTM and ANQGSEA. V was cut by 6 bases and J by 4 bases, with 10 bases left in between.

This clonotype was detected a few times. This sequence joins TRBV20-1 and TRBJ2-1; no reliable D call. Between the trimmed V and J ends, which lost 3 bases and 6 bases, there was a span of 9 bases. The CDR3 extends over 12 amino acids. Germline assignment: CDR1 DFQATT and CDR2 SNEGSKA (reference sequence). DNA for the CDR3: TGCAGTGCTAGGCTGATAGCCAATGAGCAGTTCTTC. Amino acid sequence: CSARLIANEQFF.

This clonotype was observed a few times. The CDR3 DNA is TGTGCCAGCAGACCCAGCGGGAGGGCGGCAGATACGCAGTATTTT. This gives the protein CASRPSGRAADTQYF. V gene TRBV6-2 or TRBV6-3 combines with J gene TRBJ2-3; the match to TRBD2 covers 10 bases. The germline V gene has CDR1 MNHEY and CDR2 SVGEGT. V lost 6 bases and J lost 4; bases outside the gene matches: 7. This CDR3 is built from 15 residues.

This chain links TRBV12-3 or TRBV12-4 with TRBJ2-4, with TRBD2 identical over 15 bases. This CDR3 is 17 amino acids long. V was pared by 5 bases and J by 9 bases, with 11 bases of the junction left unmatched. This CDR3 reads CASSTGLAGGLRGIQYF. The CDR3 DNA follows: TGTGCCAGCAGTACAGGACTAGCGGGAGGGCTCCGCGGCATTCAGTACTTC.

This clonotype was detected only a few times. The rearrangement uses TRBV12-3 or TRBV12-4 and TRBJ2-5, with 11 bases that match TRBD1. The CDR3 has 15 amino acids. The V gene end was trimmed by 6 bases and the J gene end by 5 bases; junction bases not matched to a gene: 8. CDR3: CASSSGTGGVETQYF. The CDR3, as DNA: TGTGCCAGCAGCTCCGGGACAGGGGGTGTGGAGACCCAGTACTTC.

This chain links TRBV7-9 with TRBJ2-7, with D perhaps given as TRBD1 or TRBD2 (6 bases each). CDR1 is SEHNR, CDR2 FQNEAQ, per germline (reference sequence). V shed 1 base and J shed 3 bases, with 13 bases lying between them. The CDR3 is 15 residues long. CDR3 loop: CASSLDREDLYEQYF. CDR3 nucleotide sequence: TGTGCCAGCAGCTTAGACAGGGAGGATCTCTACGAGCAGTACTTC. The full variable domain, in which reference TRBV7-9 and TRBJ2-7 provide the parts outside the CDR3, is DTGVSQNPRHKITKRGQNVTFRCDPISEHNRLYWYRQTLGQGPEFLTYFQNEAQLEKSRLLSDRFSAERPKGSFSTLEIQRTEQGDSAMYLCASSLDREDLYEQYFGPGTRLTVT.

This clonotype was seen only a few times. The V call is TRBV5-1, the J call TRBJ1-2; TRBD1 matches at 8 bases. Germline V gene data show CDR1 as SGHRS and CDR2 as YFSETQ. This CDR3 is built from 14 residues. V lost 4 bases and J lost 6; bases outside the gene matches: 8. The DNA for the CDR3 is TGCGCCAGCAGCCCTGGACAGGGAAGGAATGGCTACACCTTC. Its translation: CASSPGQGRNGYTF.

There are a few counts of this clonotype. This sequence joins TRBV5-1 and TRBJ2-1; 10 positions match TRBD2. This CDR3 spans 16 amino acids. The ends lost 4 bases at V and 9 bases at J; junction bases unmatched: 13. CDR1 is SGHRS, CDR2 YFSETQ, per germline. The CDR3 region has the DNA TGCGCCAGCAGCCCAACGGGGCTAGCGGGAGTCGGTGAGCAGTTCTTC. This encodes CASSPTGLAGVGEQFF. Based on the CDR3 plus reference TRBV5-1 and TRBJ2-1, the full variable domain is KAGVTQTPRYLIKTRGQQVTLSCSPISGHRSVSWYQQTPGQGLQFLFEYFSETQRNKGNFPGRFSGRQFSNSRSEMNVSTLELGDSALYLCASSPTGLAGVGEQFFGPGTRLTVL.

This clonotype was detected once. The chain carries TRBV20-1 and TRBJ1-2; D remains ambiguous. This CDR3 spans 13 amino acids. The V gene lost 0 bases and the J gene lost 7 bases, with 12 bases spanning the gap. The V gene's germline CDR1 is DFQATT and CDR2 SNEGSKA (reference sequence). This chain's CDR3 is CSARDLDGRGYTF. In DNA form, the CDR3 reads TGCAGTGCTAGAGACTTGGACGGCCGTGGCTACACCTTC.

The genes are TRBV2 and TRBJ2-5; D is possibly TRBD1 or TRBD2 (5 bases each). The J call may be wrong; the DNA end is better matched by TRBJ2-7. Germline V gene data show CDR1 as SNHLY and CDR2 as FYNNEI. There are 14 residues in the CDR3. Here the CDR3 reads CASSTTGRQYEQYF. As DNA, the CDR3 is TGTGCCAGCAGCACCACGGGACGGCAATACGAGCAGTACTTC.

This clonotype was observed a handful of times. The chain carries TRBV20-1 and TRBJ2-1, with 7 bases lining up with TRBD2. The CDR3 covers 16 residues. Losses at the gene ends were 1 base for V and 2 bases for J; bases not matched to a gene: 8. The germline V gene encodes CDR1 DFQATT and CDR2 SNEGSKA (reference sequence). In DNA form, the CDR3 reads TGCAGTGCTAGAGTGGCGAGGGACTACCCCTACAATGAGCAGTTCTTC. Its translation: CSARVARDYPYNEQFF.

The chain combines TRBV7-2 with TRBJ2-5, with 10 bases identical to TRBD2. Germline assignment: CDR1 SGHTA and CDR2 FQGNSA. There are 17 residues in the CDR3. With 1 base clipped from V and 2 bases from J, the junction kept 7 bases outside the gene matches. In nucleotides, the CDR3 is TGTGCCAGCAGCTTAGAACGACTAGCGGGTAGTCAAGAGACCCAGTACTTC. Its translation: CASSLERLAGSQETQYF.